This T cell receptor beta chain was documented in a study of T cells in Graves' hyperthyroidism and ophthalmopathy. It was 8.5 to 10 ml of fresh peripheral blood that supplied the PBMCs. Germline lookup yields CDR1 MGHRA and CDR2 YSYEKL. The V gene end was trimmed by 0 bases and the J gene end by 2 bases; junction bases not matched to a gene: 21. The CDR3 totals 24 residues. Authors of the study amplified TCR beta CDR3 regions from RNA transcripts. HTBI primers were the set used in a first-round RT-PCR of the TCR CDR3. TCRdb independently ran MiXCR on the multiplex PCR reads; one entry per CDR3 protein. This sample has around 600,000 distinct CDR3 sequences, with 14% found just once.

The sequenced sample was blood. The TCR sequence derives from a woman younger than 30 with Graves' ophthalmopathy. J is TRBJ2-3 and V is TRBV4-1; 15 bases match TRBD2. CDR3 sequence (DNA): TGCGCCAGCAGCCAAGATCTGAGGCCCGGACTAGCGGGAGGGCCCGATCTACCCACAGATACGCAGTATTTT. It codes for CASSQDLRPGLAGGPDLPTDTQYF.